The sequence of this T cell receptor beta chain was determined in a study of blood T cell repertoires in COVID-19. TCRdb's copy holds only in-frame clones and misses some; the assay was immunoSEQ multiplex PCR. Of about 130,000 clones listed, roughly nine tenths are singletons. CDR1 is SEHNR, CDR2 FQNEAQ, per germline (reference sequence). The CDR3 is made up of 14 amino acids. Trimming shortened V by 6 bases and J by 2 bases, and 11 bases separated the two germline ends. The V gene is TRBV7-9, the J gene TRBJ1-5; TRBD1 might be the D (5 bases). Sequenced input: peripheral blood. The sequence was collected from a man aged 50 or older with COVID-19, enrolled during active disease. CDR3 protein: CASSPPGGNQPQHF. The DNA for the CDR3 is TGTGCCAGCAGTCCCCCGGGGGGCAATCAGCCCCAGCATTTT.